The T cell receptor beta chain under discussion was sequenced for a study of shared clonotypes between healthy human individuals. Notes on the study in general: Several donors held about 5% of naive CD4 clonotypes in common. Limitation of the genetic and exposure-history diversity represented came from the few donors. Estimated richness values were generally larger in naive subsets than in memory subsets.

Several immunoSEQ plates received, in even portions, the genomic DNA of each subset. Sequenced by immunoSEQ multiplex PCR; TCRdb stores in-frame clones only, minus some. The table includes approximately 530,000 clones, 90% to 97% detected once. Only one count was recorded for this clone. The antigen remains unidentified. Sequencing used naive CD4+ T cells sorted from blood. The sample's subset: CD45RA+ positively selected. The source is a woman aged 25 to 39 in good health.

CDR3 coding DNA: TGTGCCAGCACTCTCCGGGACCCGCTACGGCAGTTCTTC. It translates to CASTLRDPLRQFF. V usage is TRBV28 and J usage is TRBJ2-1; perhaps D is TRBD1 or TRBD2 (5 bases each). Germline CDR1 is MDHEN and CDR2 is SYDVKM. The CDR3 has 13 amino acids. Trimming left V 7 bases short and J 12 bases short, with 19 bases between.